A single sample gave rise to the 17 T cell receptor beta chains below, sequenced in a study of blood T cell repertoires in COVID-19. Generated by immunoSEQ multiplex PCR, the TCRdb table keeps only in-frame clones and is missing some. Among some 170,000 clones listed, about nine tenths were seen once. Sequencing was done on a sample of peripheral blood. The receptors shown here come from a woman between 55 and 75 years old who had recovered from COVID-19.

The CDR3 sequence: CATSGGPVYGYTF. The CDR3 DNA follows: TGTGCCACCAGTGGGGGGCCGGTCTATGGCTACACCTTC. This chain joins TRBV24-1 and TRBJ1-2, with a weak D call TRBD1 (6 bases). Germline CDR1 is KGHDR and CDR2 is SFDVKD. V was cut by 5 bases and J by 4 bases, with 10 bases left in between. The CDR3 runs 13 residues.

The count of this clone is one. The CDR3 sequence: CASSLFVQGAGEQYF. CDR3 coding DNA: TGTGCCAGCAGTTTATTCGTACAGGGGGCGGGCGAGCAGTACTTC. This chain links TRBV28 with TRBJ2-7; TRBD1 agrees at 9 bases. CDR3 length: 15 residues. J was trimmed by 6 bases and V by 1 base; bases with no gene match: 7. Looked up from germline, CDR1 is MDHEN and CDR2 is SYDVKM.

The chain is built from TRBV11-2 and TRBJ2-2, with D unresolved. The CDR3 runs 12 residues. Trimming took off 1 base at V and 7 bases at J, with 4 bases between the two ends. Germline assignment: CDR1 SGHAT and CDR2 FQNNGV. The DNA for the CDR3 is TGTGCCAGCAGCTTAGTTCACGGGGAGCTGTTTTTT. It codes for CASSLVHGELFF.

With respect to this clone: The same CDR3 is also encoded by other DNA sequences in this sample. V is TRBV5-1 and J is TRBJ2-1; unclear D gene. The CDR3 has 14 amino acids. Looked up from germline, CDR1 is SGHRS and CDR2 is YFSETQ. V was pared by 0 bases and J by 4 bases, with 8 bases between. This chain's CDR3 is CASSLDGSYNEQFF. The CDR3 DNA is TGCGCCAGCAGCTTGGACGGTAGTTACAATGAGCAGTTCTTC.

This sequence joins TRBV4-3 and TRBJ2-3; 16 bases fit TRBD2. V gave up 0 bases and J gave up 2 bases; unmatched junction bases: 5. The length of the CDR3 is 19 residues. The germline V gene encodes CDR1 LGHNA and CDR2 YSLEER. In DNA form, the CDR3 reads TGCGCCAGCAGCCAAGATAAAGGGACTAGCGGGGGGGCCACAGATACGCAGTATTTT. Translation: CASSQDKGTSGGATDTQYF.

The chain joins TRBV2 to TRBJ1-5; 8 bases are shared with TRBD1. Germline CDR1 reads SNHLY; CDR2 reads FYNNEI. With 6 bases clipped from V and 8 bases from J, the junction kept 6 bases outside the gene matches. This CDR3 is built from 13 residues. The CDR3 DNA follows: TGTGCCAGCAGAGGACAGGGTGGGGAGCCCCAGCATTTT. Translation: CASRGQGGEPQHF.

The rearrangement uses TRBV28 and TRBJ1-2, with 12 bases matching TRBD1. CDR1 and CDR2 from the germline V gene are MDHEN and SYDVKM. The CDR3 loop spans 13 amino acids. V trimming: 10 bases; J trimming: 4 bases; junction bases outside the gene matches: 4. In DNA form, the CDR3 reads TGTGCCACCCCGGGACAGGGGGCCTATGGCTACACCTTC. Translated: CATPGQGAYGYTF.

This clone was observed a single time. V gene TRBV7-2 combines with J gene TRBJ1-1; no reliable D call. Germline values: CDR1 SGHTA, CDR2 FQGNSA. This CDR3 has 12 amino acids. V was pared by 1 base and J by 6 bases, with 6 bases between. The CDR3 region has the DNA TGTGCCAGCAGCTTAGACCGGTCTGAAGCTTTCTTT. Its protein is CASSLDRSEAFF.

The chain uses TRBV19 and TRBJ1-4; 7 positions agree with TRBD1. Germline lookup yields CDR1 LNHDA and CDR2 SQIVND (reference sequence). Losses at the gene ends were 6 bases for V and 8 bases for J; bases not matched to a gene: 12. This CDR3 is built from 15 residues. The chain's CDR3 is CASSGQGGVGEKLFF. CDR3 nucleotides: TGTGCCAGTAGCGGACAAGGGGGCGTCGGAGAAAAACTGTTTTTT.

The chain carries TRBV7-6 and TRBJ2-1, with TRBD2 matching 13 bases. The CDR3 covers 16 residues. Germline lookup yields CDR1 SGHVS and CDR2 FNYEAQ. Unmatched junction bases numbered 6, after V lost 6 bases and J lost 4 bases. The CDR3 is CASSPQLAGGYNEQFF. The DNA of the CDR3 is TGTGCCAGCAGTCCCCAACTAGCGGGGGGGTACAATGAGCAGTTCTTC.

V and J are TRBV5-1 and TRBJ2-5; 8 nucleotides align to TRBD1. Unmatched junction bases numbered 3, after V lost 3 bases and J lost 2 bases. Germline lookup yields CDR1 SGHRS and CDR2 YFSETQ. The CDR3 totals 14 residues. The CDR3 here is CASSYGTGQETQYF. As DNA, the CDR3 is TGCGCCAGCAGCTACGGGACAGGACAAGAGACCCAGTACTTC.

J is TRBJ1-3 and V is TRBV29-1; the D is unclear. Trimming stripped 5 bases from V and 2 bases from J, with 13 bases between. The germline CDR1 and CDR2 sequences are SQVTM and ANQGSEA. This CDR3 has 14 amino acids. CDR3 nucleotides: TGCAGCGTTAGGAGGGATCAAGCTGGAAACACCATATATTTT. It codes for CSVRRDQAGNTIYF.

This clone was seen once. The chain couples TRBV4-3 to TRBJ2-2; 13 bases map to TRBD2. The V and J ends lost 0 bases and 0 bases, in that order; junction bases with no gene match: 7. CDR1 LGHNA and CDR2 YSLEER come from the germline V gene. CDR3 length equals 20 residues. The CDR3 protein is CASSQDSGLAGFANTGELFF. The CDR3 region has the DNA TGCGCCAGCAGCCAAGATTCGGGACTAGCGGGGTTCGCGAACACCGGGGAGCTGTTTTTT.

This rearrangement joins TRBV5-1 to TRBJ2-3; 7 positions match TRBD2. The CDR3 is 14 amino acids. Germline CDR1 and CDR2: SGHRS and YFSETQ. The V gene end was trimmed by 7 bases and the J gene end by 6 bases; junction bases not matched to a gene: 11. In nucleotides, the CDR3 is TGCGCCAGCGCATCGGGCGGGGGTATGGATACGCAGTATTTT. Translating gives CASASGGGMDTQYF.

The chain uses TRBV21-1 and TRBJ2-5; whether TRBD2, the table's D call, matches the DNA was not checked. TRBV21-1 is described as a pseudogene. CDR3 size: 15 residues. The chain's CDR3 is CASSKIEVPEETQYF. DNA for the CDR3: TGTGCCAGCAGCAAGATCGAGGTACCCGAAGAGACCCAGTACTTC.

This clone was counted a single time. The V gene is TRBV25-1, the J gene TRBJ1-2, with D perhaps matching TRBD1 (6 bases). CDR1 and CDR2 from the germline V gene are MGHDK and SYGVNS. Trimming left V 3 bases short and J 8 bases short, with 10 bases between. The CDR3 has 12 amino acids. CDR3 in amino acids: CASSEGTYGYTF. CDR3 nucleotide sequence: TGTGCCAGCAGTGAGGGGACATACGGCTACACCTTC.

This chain's CDR3 is CASSNGQASYEQYF. The CDR3 DNA sequence: TGTGCCAGCAGCAACGGACAGGCCTCCTACGAGCAGTACTTC. The J gene is TRBJ2-7, the V gene TRBV28; TRBD1 matches at 7 bases. This CDR3 comprises 14 residues. In germline, CDR1 is MDHEN, CDR2 SYDVKM. The V gene end was trimmed by 6 bases and the J gene end by 0 bases; junction bases not matched to a gene: 5.